This TCR beta chain is from a study of blood T cells in healthy people across ages. Study at large: With template switching, about one barcoded beta molecule was captured per two T cells.

Findings of the study overall: Older individuals had lower TCR beta diversity per million T cells (the decline was roughly linear).

Germline values: CDR1 SQVTM, CDR2 ANQGSEA. With 7 bases clipped from V and 6 bases from J, the junction kept 8 bases outside the gene matches. The CDR3 runs 13 residues. As regards this clonotype: As yet, its antigen is unknown.

Next came a second PCR, run for about 7 to 12 cycles, which used a sample-barcoded 5' primer along with a J-beta primer mix. Sequencing recovered at least 2.5 million CDR3-containing paired-end reads from each sample. MiXCR, applied by TCRdb to the 5' RACE reads, yields one record per CDR3 protein. The sample gives 730,000 or so distinct CDR3 sequences, less than 45% of which show up once; approximately 31% is in the top ten. The sequenced sample consisted of blood. V is TRBV29-1 and J is TRBJ2-7, with TRBD1 identical over 11 bases. This sequence originates from a man at least 80 years old in good health. The DNA of the CDR3 is TGCAGCGCCACTTCGGGGACAGGGGGCGAGCAGTACTTC. It specifies CSATSGTGGEQYF.